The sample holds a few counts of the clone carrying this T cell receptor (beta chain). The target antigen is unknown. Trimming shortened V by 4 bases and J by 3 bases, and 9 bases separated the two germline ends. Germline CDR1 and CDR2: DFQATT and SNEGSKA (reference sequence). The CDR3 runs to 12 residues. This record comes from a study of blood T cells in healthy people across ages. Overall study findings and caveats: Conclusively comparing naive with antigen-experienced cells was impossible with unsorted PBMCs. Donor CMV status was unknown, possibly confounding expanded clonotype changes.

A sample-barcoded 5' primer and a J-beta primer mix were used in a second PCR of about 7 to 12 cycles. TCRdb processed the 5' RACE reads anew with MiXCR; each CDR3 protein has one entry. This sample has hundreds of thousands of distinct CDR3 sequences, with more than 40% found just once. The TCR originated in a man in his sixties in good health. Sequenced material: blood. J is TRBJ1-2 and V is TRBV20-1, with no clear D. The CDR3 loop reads CSANGYYYGYTF. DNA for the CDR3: TGCAGTGCTAACGGGTACTACTATGGCTACACCTTC.